This T cell receptor (beta chain) was sequenced for a study of T-cell reconstitution after alpha-beta-depleted transplantation in children. Library preparation (for TCRbeta) was performed with unique molecular identifiers. TCRdb processed the PCR reads anew with MiXCR; each CDR3 protein has one entry. The data show hundreds of thousands of distinct CDR3 sequences, 10% seen once. The CDR3 sequence is 13 residues long. Germline CDR1 and CDR2: SGHRS and YFSETQ. Trimming took 4 bases from V and 1 from J, leaving 8 bases between them. In its sample, this clonotype was seen many times. Its cognate antigen is unknown. Study findings and constraints: The origin of high day-60 TCRbeta diversity in some patients lay in surviving recipient T cells and thymic progenitors.

This specimen consisted of PBMCs, obtained before TCRalphabeta/CD19-depleted stem cell transplant. This chain links TRBV5-1 with TRBJ1-1; D call uncertain. This TCR was recovered from a boy less than two years old with acute myeloid leukemia, due to receive a stem cell transplant. The DNA for the CDR3 is TGCGCCAGCAGCGTCGACGGGAACACTGAAGCTTTCTTT. Its protein is CASSVDGNTEAFF.